This T cell receptor (beta chain) was captured in a study of T cells in women clearing cervical HPV infection. Across the study: No precancer developed; the control's incident HPV16 infection cleared within 12 months. HLA type stays a possible confounder, typing being limited.

The CDR3 sequence is 14 residues long. V was cut by 5 bases and J by 0 bases, with 11 bases left in between. Generated by immunoSEQ multiplex PCR, the TCRdb table keeps only in-frame clones and is missing some. In all, the sample yields about 30,000 clones. With regard to this clone: The CDR3 end falls 3 residues outside the read, so it is completed with the germline J gene.

This sequence was found in a woman aged 18 to 75 with a cervical HPV16 infection that either progressed to CIN3+ or cleared (not recorded which). Sequences were obtained from blood buffy coat. V gene TRBV12-3 or TRBV12-4 combines with J gene TRBJ2-7, with unresolved D. The sequenced CDR3 bases are TGTGCCAGCAGTGTCGACCACAGCTCCTACGAG. It codes for CASSVDHSSYE. The whole CDR3 protein is CASSVDHSSYEQYF.